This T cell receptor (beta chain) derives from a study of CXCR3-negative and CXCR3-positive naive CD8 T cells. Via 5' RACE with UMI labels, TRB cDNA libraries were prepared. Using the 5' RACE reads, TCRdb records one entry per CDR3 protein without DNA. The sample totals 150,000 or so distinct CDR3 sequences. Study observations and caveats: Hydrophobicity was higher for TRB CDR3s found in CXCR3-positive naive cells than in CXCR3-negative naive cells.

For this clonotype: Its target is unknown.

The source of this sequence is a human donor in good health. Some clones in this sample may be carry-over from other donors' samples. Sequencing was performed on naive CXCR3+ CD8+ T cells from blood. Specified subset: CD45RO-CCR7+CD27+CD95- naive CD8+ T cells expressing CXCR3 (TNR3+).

This chain's CDR3 is CASSSQGDWDTEAFF. V and J are TRBV12-3 or TRBV12-4 and TRBJ1-1; there is no DNA to check the TCRdb D call of TRBD1. The length of the CDR3 is 15 residues.